This T cell receptor beta chain was captured in a study of blood T cell repertoires in COVID-19. This clone appeared many times. Seattle enrolled patients during active infection and tracked them longitudinally. TCRdb's table, derived via immunoSEQ multiplex PCR, lists solely in-frame clones and lacks some. The sample has about 140,000 clones, 84% seen once. Sequenced sample: peripheral blood. This clonotype originated in a man in his thirties or forties with COVID-19, enrolled during active disease.

The CDR3 nucleotides are TGTGCCACCAGTGACACGAACACCGGGGAGCTGTTTTTT. Protein product: CATSDTNTGELFF. The chain is built from TRBV24-1 and TRBJ2-2; D not certain. The V end lost 4 bases, the J end lost 0 bases, and 2 bases lay between the germline ends. CDR1 and CDR2 from the germline V gene are KGHDR and SFDVKD. CDR3 length equals 13 residues.